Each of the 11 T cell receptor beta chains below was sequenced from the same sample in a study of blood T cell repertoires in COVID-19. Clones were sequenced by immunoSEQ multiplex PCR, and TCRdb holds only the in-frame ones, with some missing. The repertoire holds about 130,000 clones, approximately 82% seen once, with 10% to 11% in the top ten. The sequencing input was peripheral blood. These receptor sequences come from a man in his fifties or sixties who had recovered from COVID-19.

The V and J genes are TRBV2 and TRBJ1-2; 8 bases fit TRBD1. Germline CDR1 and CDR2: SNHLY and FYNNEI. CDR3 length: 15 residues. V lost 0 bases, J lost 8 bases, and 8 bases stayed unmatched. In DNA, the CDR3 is TGTGCCAGCAGTGAAGCGCGAGCAGGGGGCGACGGCTACACCTTC. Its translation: CASSEARAGGDGYTF.

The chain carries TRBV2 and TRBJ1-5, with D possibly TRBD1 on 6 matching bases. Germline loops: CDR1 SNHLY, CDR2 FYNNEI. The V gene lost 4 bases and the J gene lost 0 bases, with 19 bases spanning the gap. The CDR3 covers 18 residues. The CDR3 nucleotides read TGTGCCAGCAGTGTCGGGCAGGGGACCTATTATAGCAATCAGCCCCAGCATTTT. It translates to CASSVGQGTYYSNQPQHF.

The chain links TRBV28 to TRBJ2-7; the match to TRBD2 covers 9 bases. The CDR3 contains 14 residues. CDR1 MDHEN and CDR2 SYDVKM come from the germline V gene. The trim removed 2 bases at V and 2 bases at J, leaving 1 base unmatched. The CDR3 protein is CASSLGLAPYEQYF. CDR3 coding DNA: TGTGCCAGCAGTTTAGGACTAGCGCCCTACGAGCAGTACTTC.

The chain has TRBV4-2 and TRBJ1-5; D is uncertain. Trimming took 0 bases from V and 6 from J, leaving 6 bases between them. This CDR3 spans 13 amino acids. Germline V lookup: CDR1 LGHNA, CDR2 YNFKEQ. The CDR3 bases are TGTGCCAGCAGCCAAGATTACGGTCAGCCCCAGCATTTT. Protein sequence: CASSQDYGQPQHF.

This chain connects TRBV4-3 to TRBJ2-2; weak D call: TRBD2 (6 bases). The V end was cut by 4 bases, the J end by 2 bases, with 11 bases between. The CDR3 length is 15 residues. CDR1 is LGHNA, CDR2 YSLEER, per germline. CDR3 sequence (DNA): TGCGCCAGCAGCCGCTTGGGGGGAAACACCGGGGAGCTGTTTTTT. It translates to CASSRLGGNTGELFF.

CDR3 loop: CASSMAPSGTGDSPLHF. The CDR3 DNA reads TGTGCCAGTAGTATGGCCCCTTCCGGTACAGGGGACTCACCCCTCCACTTT. The V call is TRBV19, the J call TRBJ1-6, with 7 bases fitting TRBD1. Trimming cost V 3 bases and J 10 bases; bases outside gene matches: 15. This CDR3 comprises 17 residues. Per germline, CDR1 LNHDA and CDR2 SQIVND (reference sequence).

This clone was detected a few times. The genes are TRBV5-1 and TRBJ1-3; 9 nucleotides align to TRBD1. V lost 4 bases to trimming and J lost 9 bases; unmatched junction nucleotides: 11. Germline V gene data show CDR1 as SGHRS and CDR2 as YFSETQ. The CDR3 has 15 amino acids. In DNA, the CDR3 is TGCGCCAGCAGCCACGATTCCGGGACAGGGAGCACCATATATTTT. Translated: CASSHDSGTGSTIYF.

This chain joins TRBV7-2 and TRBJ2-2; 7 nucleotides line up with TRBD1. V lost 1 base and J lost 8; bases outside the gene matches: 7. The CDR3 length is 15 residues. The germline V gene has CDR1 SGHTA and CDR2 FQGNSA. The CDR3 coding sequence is TGTGCCAGCAGCTTAGGGTACAGGGGATTGGGGGAGCTGTTTTTT. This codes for CASSLGYRGLGELFF. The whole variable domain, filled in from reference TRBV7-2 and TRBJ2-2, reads GAGVSQSPSNKVTEKGKDVELRCDPISGHTALYWYRQSLGQGLEFLIYFQGNSAPDKSGLPSDRFSAERTGGSVSTLTIQRTQQEDSAVYLCASSLGYRGLGELFFGEGSRLTVL.

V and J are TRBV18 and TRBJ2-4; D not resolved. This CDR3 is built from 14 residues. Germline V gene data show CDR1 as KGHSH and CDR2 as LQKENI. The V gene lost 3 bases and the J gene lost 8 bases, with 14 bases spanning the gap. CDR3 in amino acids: CASSPPAPRDIQYF. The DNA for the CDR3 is TGTGCCAGCTCACCGCCGGCTCCTCGGGACATTCAGTACTTC. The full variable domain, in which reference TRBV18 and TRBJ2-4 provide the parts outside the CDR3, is NAGVMQNPRHLVRRRGQEARLRCSPMKGHSHVYWYRQLPEEGLKFMVYLQKENIIDESGMPKERFSAEFPKEGPSILRIQQVVRGDSAAYFCASSPPAPRDIQYFGAGTRLSVL.

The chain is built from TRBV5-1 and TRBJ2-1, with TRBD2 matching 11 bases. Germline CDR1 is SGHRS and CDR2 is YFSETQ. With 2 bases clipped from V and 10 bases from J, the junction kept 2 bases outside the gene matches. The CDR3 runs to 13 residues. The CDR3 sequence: CASSLGTSGEQFF. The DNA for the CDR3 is TGCGCCAGCAGCTTAGGGACTAGCGGCGAGCAGTTCTTC.

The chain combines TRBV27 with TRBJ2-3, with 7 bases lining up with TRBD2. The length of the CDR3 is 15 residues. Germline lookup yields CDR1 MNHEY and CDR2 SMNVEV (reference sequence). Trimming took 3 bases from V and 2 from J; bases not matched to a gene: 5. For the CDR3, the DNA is TGTGCCAGCAGTTTGAGAAGCGGGATCACAGATACGCAGTATTTT. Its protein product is CASSLRSGITDTQYF.